Listed below are T cell receptor beta chains from one sample, sequenced in a study of breast tumors, draining lymph nodes, adjacent tissues. In TCRdb, the multiplex PCR reads were re-called with MiXCR into one record per CDR3 protein. The data contain 130,000 or so distinct CDR3 sequences, 20% to 25% of them seen just once; the ten biggest clones take up roughly 2.8%. The sequencing input was axillary lymph node tissue. Source of these receptors: a female donor with breast cancer. Some clones in this sample may be carry-over from other donors' samples. CDR3s include the opening cysteine and the closing phenylalanine or tryptophan. The D gene is left open where the match is weak. Size values are once, few and many counts, or a class for expanded clones, and some rows have none.

>TRBJ2-2|16|NA|NA|TRBV28
CASRRIKQQNTGELFF
TGTGCCAGCAGAAGGATTAAGCAGCAGAACACCGGGGAGCTGTTTTTT
>TRBJ2-2|16|many|NA|TRBV4-1
CASSQGPTANTGELFF
TGCGCCAGCAGCCAGGGACCGACGGCGAACACCGGGGAGCTGTTTTTT
>TRBJ2-2|16|many|TRBD1|TRBV5-1
CASSLGGTANTGELFF
TGCGCCAGCAGCTTGGGTGGGACAGCGAACACCGGGGAGCTGTTTTTT
>TRBJ2-3|15|many|NA|TRBV7-8
CASSLDGRAPDTQYF
TGTGCCAGCAGCTTAGACGGCAGGGCGCCAGATACGCAGTATTTT
>TRBJ2-5|12|many|NA|TRBV5-1
CASSLLGETQYF
TGCGCCAGCAGCTTGCTAGGGGAGACCCAGTACTTC
>TRBJ2-1|15|many|TRBD2|TRBV5-6
CASSLLAGGDDEQFF
TGTGCCAGCAGCTTGTTGGCGGGAGGAGACGATGAGCAGTTCTTC
>TRBJ2-6|18|many|TRBD1|TRBV20-1
CSARDRGQGSSGANVLTF
TGCAGTGCTAGAGATAGGGGACAGGGGTCCTCTGGGGCCAACGTCCTGACTTTC
>TRBJ2-7|12|many|TRBD1|TRBV6-1
CASSWTGREQYF
TGTGCCAGCAGTTGGACAGGAAGGGAGCAGTACTTC
>TRBJ1-2|13|many|NA|TRBV30
CAWSEQGSYGYTF
TGTGCCTGGAGCGAACAGGGTAGCTATGGCTACACCTTC
>TRBJ2-7|14|many|TRBD2|TRBV28
CASSFVTSGSQQYF
TGTGCCAGCAGTTTTGTGACTAGCGGGAGTCAGCAGTACTTC